This paragraph covers one T cell receptor (beta chain) sequence. Germline assignment: CDR1 SGHTA and CDR2 FQGNSA. The CDR3 is 14 residues long. V was trimmed by 5 bases and J by 4 bases, leaving 14 bases between them. This entry is derived from a study of blood T cell repertoires in COVID-19. The repertoire was sequenced with immunoSEQ multiplex PCR; TCRdb's copy has only in-frame clones and lacks some. The sample records about 170,000 clones, about four fifths being singletons. The V gene is TRBV7-2, the J gene TRBJ1-2; a possible D gene is TRBD1 (5 bases). The source material was peripheral blood. This clonotype was obtained from a woman aged 80 or older with acute or convalescent COVID-19. The CDR3 protein is CASSDVGEGYGYTF. CDR3 in DNA: TGTGCCAGCAGCGATGTAGGGGAAGGCTATGGCTACACCTTC. The complete variable domain, with remaining parts taken from reference TRBV7-2 and TRBJ1-2, reads GAGVSQSPSNKVTEKGKDVELRCDPISGHTALYWYRQSLGQGLEFLIYFQGNSAPDKSGLPSDRFSAERTGGSVSTLTIQRTQQEDSAVYLCASSDVGEGYGYTFGSGTRLTVV.